The 22 T cell receptor beta chains reported below all come from one sample, sequenced in a study of cytomegalovirus exposure and HLA in healthy donors. Primers for the PCR totalled 60 Vbeta and 13 Jbeta. Assay used: immunoSEQ multiplex PCR; TCRdb lists only in-frame clones, some missing. The table records around 100,000 clones, roughly three quarters of them present only once. Sequencing was performed on PBMCs. Receptor source: a woman aged 18-29 years in good health and CMV-seropositive.

This clone was seen only a few times. This chain links TRBV19 with TRBJ2-1; 10 positions agree with TRBD2. This CDR3 has 16 amino acids. J was trimmed by 3 bases and V by 3 bases; bases with no gene match: 5. Germline V gives CDR1 LNHDA, CDR2 SQIVND (reference sequence). For the CDR3, the DNA is TGTGCCAGTAGTATGAAGGGACTAGCGCTCTACAATGAGCAGTTCTTC. Encoded protein: CASSMKGLALYNEQFF. The full variable domain, rest sourced from reference TRBV19 and TRBJ2-1, is DGGITQSPKYLFRKEGQNVTLSCEQNLNHDAMYWYRQDPGQGLRLIYYSQIVNDFQKGDIAEGYSVSREKKESFPLTVTSAQKNPTAFYLCASSMKGLALYNEQFFGPGTRLTVL.

The chain recombines TRBV27 with TRBJ1-1; D perhaps matches TRBD1 (6 bases). Germline CDR1 reads MNHEY; CDR2 reads SMNVEV (reference sequence). The CDR3 spans 14 residues. V shed 5 bases and J shed 4 bases, with 14 bases lying between them. The CDR3 region has the DNA TGTGCCAGCAGTCCGACAGTACAGGGCACTGAAGCTTTCTTT. Translation gives CASSPTVQGTEAFF.

In nucleotides, the CDR3 is TGTGCCGTAACAGGCTACTCTGGAAACACCATATATTTT. Its protein product is CAVTGYSGNTIYF. V gene TRBV30 combines with J gene TRBJ1-3; a possible D gene is TRBD1 (5 bases). From germline, CDR1 is GTSNPN and CDR2 SVGIG (reference sequence). The CDR3 loop spans 13 amino acids. V dropped 8 bases and J dropped 0 bases, with 11 bases sitting between them.

The chain employs TRBV10-3 and TRBJ1-3; D remains unclear. Trimming cost V 0 bases and J 0 bases, with 9 bases left between them. The length of the CDR3 is 16 residues. Germline V CDR1 and CDR2: ENHRY, SYGVKD. CDR3 nucleotide sequence: TGTGCCATCAGTGAGTCGAGCCAGGTCTCTGGAAACACCATATATTTT. Translating gives CAISESSQVSGNTIYF.

This chain links TRBV30 with TRBJ1-2; 9 nucleotides match TRBD1. V trimming: 5 bases; J trimming: 5 bases; junction bases outside the gene matches: 3. The germline gives CDR1 GTSNPN, CDR2 SVGIG (reference sequence). This CDR3 spans 12 amino acids. For the CDR3, the DNA is TGTGCCTGGGAACAGGGGGCTTATGGCTACACCTTC. This encodes CAWEQGAYGYTF.

The chain is built from TRBV5-4 and TRBJ1-1; 9 bases map to TRBD1. Per the germline V gene, CDR1 is SGHNT and CDR2 is YYREEE (reference sequence). The length of the CDR3 is 15 residues. J lost 6 bases, V lost 0 bases, and 6 bases had no gene match. The CDR3 sequence is CASSLVTGGRAEAFF. The DNA for the CDR3 is TGTGCCAGCAGCTTGGTGACAGGGGGGAGGGCTGAAGCTTTCTTT.

V gene TRBV6-1 combines with J gene TRBJ1-6; no clear D gene. CDR1 and CDR2 (germline): MNHNS, SASEGT. The V gene lost 2 bases and the J gene lost 6 bases, with 17 bases spanning the gap. The CDR3 sequence is 17 residues long. CDR3 sequence reads: CASSELRVSGFNSPLHF. The CDR3 DNA sequence: TGTGCCAGCAGTGAACTTAGGGTCAGCGGATTTAATTCACCCCTCCACTTT.

This clone was counted a single time. This chain uses TRBV7-9 with TRBJ1-1, with a tentative D call TRBD1 (6 bases). V gave up 5 bases and J gave up 6 bases, with 16 bases separating them. Germline V gene data show CDR1 as SEHNR and CDR2 as FQNEAQ (reference sequence). The CDR3 contains 14 residues. The CDR3 DNA reads as TGTGCCAGCAGCCCCTCAGGGGCAGCGGCTGAAGCTTTCTTT. Translating it yields CASSPSGAAAEAFF.

The chain is built from TRBV29-1 and TRBJ2-1; D gene unclear. Germline assignment: CDR1 SQVTM and CDR2 ANQGSEA. V lost 6 bases and J lost 7, with 19 bases in between. The CDR3 loop spans 14 amino acids. Here the CDR3 DNA reads TGCAGCGTCCTCAATTCCCCGAGCAGGAATGAGCAGTTCTTC. Its translation: CSVLNSPSRNEQFF.

In its sample, this clone was seen a few times. The chain employs TRBV27 and TRBJ2-6; 7 bases match TRBD2. Germline V CDR1 and CDR2: MNHEY, SMNVEV (reference sequence). There are 16 residues in the CDR3. With V trimmed by 1 base and J by 0 bases, 0 bases remained unmatched. CDR3 sequence: CASSLWTSSGANVLTF. The CDR3 coding sequence is TGTGCCAGCAGTTTATGGACTAGCTCTGGGGCCAACGTCCTGACTTTC.

The CDR3 loop is CASWTSGTYEQYF. Here the CDR3 DNA reads TGTGCCAGTTGGACTAGCGGAACCTACGAGCAGTACTTC. The V call is TRBV7-9, the J call TRBJ2-7, with 10 bases matching TRBD2. Per germline, CDR1 SEHNR and CDR2 FQNEAQ (reference sequence). This CDR3 region has 13 residues. Trimming took 9 bases from V and 2 from J; bases not matched to a gene: 4.

This clone was seen just once. The CDR3: CASSLGENYGYTF. The DNA of the CDR3 is TGTGCCAGCAGCCTTGGGGAGAACTATGGCTACACCTTC. The V call is TRBV11-1, the J call TRBJ1-2; D remains ambiguous. The CDR3 loop spans 13 amino acids. Germline-derived CDR1 and CDR2 are SGHAT and FQDESV (reference sequence). Trimming shortened V by 5 bases and J by 2 bases, and 9 bases separated the two germline ends. Supplemented by reference TRBV11-1 and TRBJ1-2, the full variable domain reads EAEVAQSPRYKITEKSQAVAFWCDPISGHATLYWYRQILGQGPELLVQFQDESVVDDSQLPKDRFSAERLKGVDSTLKIQPAELGDSAMYLCASSLGENYGYTFGSGTRLTVV.

V gene TRBV27 combines with J gene TRBJ2-7, with 7 bases aligning to TRBD1. The CDR3 is 15 amino acids. V was clipped by 5 bases and J by 4 bases; unmatched bases: 11. CDR1 MNHEY and CDR2 SMNVEV come from the germline V gene (reference sequence). CDR3 loop: CASSPVDRVAYEQYF. The CDR3 nucleotides are TGTGCCAGCAGTCCCGTTGACAGGGTTGCGTACGAGCAGTACTTC.

This clone was seen a single time. This chain links TRBV19 with TRBJ2-1, with TRBD2 as a possible D gene (6 bases). The CDR3 consists of 17 residues. Trimming stripped 3 bases from V and 6 bases from J, with 21 bases between. Germline V CDR1 and CDR2: LNHDA, SQIVND (reference sequence). CDR3 sequence: CASSMSPTRRRANEQFF. The CDR3 coding sequence is TGTGCCAGTAGTATGTCGCCGACTAGAAGAAGGGCCAATGAGCAGTTCTTC.

This clone has only one observation. The V call is TRBV18, the J call TRBJ2-3, with 7 positions matching TRBD2. Trimming removed 6 bases from V and 2 bases from J; junction bases left unmatched: 14. The CDR3 consists of 17 residues. CDR1 is KGHSH and CDR2 is LQKENI in the germline V gene. CDR3 region: CASSLLEDGGTTDTQYF. The CDR3 DNA sequence: TGTGCCAGCTCCCTATTGGAGGACGGGGGGACCACAGATACGCAGTATTTT. Combining the CDR3 with reference TRBV18 and TRBJ2-3 gives the whole variable domain NAGVMQNPRHLVRRRGQEARLRCSPMKGHSHVYWYRQLPEEGLKFMVYLQKENIIDESGMPKERFSAEFPKEGPSILRIQQVVRGDSAAYFCASSLLEDGGTTDTQYFGPGTRLTVL.

There are a few counts of this clone. The chain combines TRBV19 with TRBJ1-5; possible D gene TRBD1, 5 bases. The CDR3 is 16 residues long. Trimming took off 1 base at V and 1 base at J, with 11 bases between the two ends. The germline V gene encodes CDR1 LNHDA and CDR2 SQIVND (reference sequence). The chain's CDR3 is CASSIVGDSSNQPQHF. The CDR3 DNA reads as TGTGCCAGTAGTATAGTAGGGGATTCGAGCAATCAGCCCCAGCATTTT.

This clone was detected once. The chain carries TRBV6-5 and TRBJ2-7, with a weak D call TRBD2 (5 bases). The V end lost 0 bases, the J end lost 2 bases, and 14 bases lay between the germline ends. The germline gives CDR1 MNHEY, CDR2 SVGAGI. The CDR3 length is 16 residues. This CDR3 is CASSYSLLPGTYEQYF. The CDR3 region has the DNA TGTGCCAGCAGTTACTCCCTTCTCCCGGGGACCTACGAGCAGTACTTC.

This chain uses TRBV19 with TRBJ1-2; 7 bases are a match to TRBD1. The CDR3 has 15 amino acids. Germline loops: CDR1 LNHDA, CDR2 SQIVND (reference sequence). V shed 6 bases and J 10 bases; nucleotides not matched to a gene: 17. CDR3 coding DNA: TGTGCCAGTAGGCAGGGGGACAGCTGGACGCGGGACTACACCTTC. This codes for CASRQGDSWTRDYTF.

This sequence joins TRBV27 and TRBJ2-7; 8 nucleotides align to TRBD1. J was trimmed by 0 bases and V by 5 bases; bases with no gene match: 6. CDR3 length: 15 amino acids. The germline gives CDR1 MNHEY, CDR2 SMNVEV (reference sequence). CDR3 amino acids: CASSVRRGLSYEQYF. In DNA, the CDR3 is TGTGCCAGCAGTGTCCGCAGGGGGCTCTCCTACGAGCAGTACTTC.

The V gene is TRBV4-2, the J gene TRBJ1-2; D call uncertain. V shed 1 base and J shed 0 bases, with 15 bases lying between them. The CDR3 has 17 residues. Germline CDR1 is LGHNA and CDR2 is YNFKEQ. The CDR3 region is CASSQASQAHSNYGYTF. The CDR3 bases are TGTGCCAGCAGCCAAGCAAGCCAGGCCCATTCTAACTATGGCTACACCTTC.

The chain employs TRBV5-6 and TRBJ2-1; TRBD1 agrees at 9 bases. Losses at the gene ends were 4 bases for V and 4 bases for J; bases not matched to a gene: 12. In germline, CDR1 is SGHDT, CDR2 YYEEEE. CDR3 length: 17 amino acids. In DNA, the CDR3 is TGTGCCAGCAGCCGTCGTGCCGGGACAGGGACTTACAATGAGCAGTTCTTC. Translated: CASSRRAGTGTYNEQFF.

CDR3 sequence: CASSPWTGRGNEQFF. In nucleotides, the CDR3 is TGTGCCAGCAGTCCATGGACAGGGAGGGGCAATGAGCAGTTCTTC. The genes are TRBV6-5 and TRBJ2-1, with D maybe TRBD1 (8 bases). V was trimmed by 5 bases and J by 6 bases, leaving 17 bases between them. CDR1 and CDR2 (germline): MNHEY, SVGAGI. The CDR3 is made up of 15 amino acids.